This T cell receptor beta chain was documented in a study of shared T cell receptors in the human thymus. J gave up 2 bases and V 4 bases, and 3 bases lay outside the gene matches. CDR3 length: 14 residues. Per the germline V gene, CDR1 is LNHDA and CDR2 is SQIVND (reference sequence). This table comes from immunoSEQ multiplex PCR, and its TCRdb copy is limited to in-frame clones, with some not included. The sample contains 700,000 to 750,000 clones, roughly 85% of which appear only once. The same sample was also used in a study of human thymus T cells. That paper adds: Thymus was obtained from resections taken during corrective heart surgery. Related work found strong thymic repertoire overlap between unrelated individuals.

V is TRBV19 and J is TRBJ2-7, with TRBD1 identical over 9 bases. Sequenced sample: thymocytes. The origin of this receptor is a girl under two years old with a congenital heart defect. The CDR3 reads CASSRRQGAYEQYF. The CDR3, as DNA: TGTGCCAGTAGTAGGCGACAGGGGGCCTACGAGCAGTACTTC. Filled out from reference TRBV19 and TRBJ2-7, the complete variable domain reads DGGITQSPKYLFRKEGQNVTLSCEQNLNHDAMYWYRQDPGQGLRLIYYSQIVNDFQKGDIAEGYSVSREKKESFPLTVTSAQKNPTAFYLCASSRRQGAYEQYFGPGTRLTVT.